This entry lists 12 T cell receptor beta chains sequenced from one sample in a study of blood T cells in healthy people across ages. Primers used in a second PCR of roughly 6 to 12 cycles were a sample-barcoded 5' primer and a J-beta primer mix. MiXCR, applied by TCRdb to the 5' RACE reads, yields one record per CDR3 protein. This table holds hundreds of thousands of distinct CDR3 sequences, about 51% found once. Sequencing used blood. Receptors originate from a woman of 80 years or more in good health.

Concerning this clonotype: A read error is possible here, since a much larger clone lies one base away. The chain couples TRBV5-1 to TRBJ2-5; tentatively, D is TRBD2 (5 bases). V was cut by 0 bases and J by 11 bases, with 23 bases left in between. Germline assignment: CDR1 SGHRS and CDR2 YFSETQ. The length of the CDR3 is 16 residues. The chain's CDR3 is CASSLDPAAGVNEQYF. In DNA, the CDR3 is TGCGCCAGCAGCTTGGACCCAGCGGCCGGAGTAAATGAGCAGTACTTC.

The chain employs TRBV27 and TRBJ2-4, with 7 bases lining up with TRBD2. J gave up 3 bases and V 2 bases, and 7 bases lay outside the gene matches. The CDR3 contains 16 residues. Germline CDR1 is MNHEY and CDR2 is SMNVEV (reference sequence). In DNA, the CDR3 is TGTGCCAGCAGTTTACGGAGGGAGGGAGTCAAAAACATTCAGTACTTC. Translating it yields CASSLRREGVKNIQYF.

The chain has TRBV5-1 and TRBJ2-1, with D possibly called TRBD1 or TRBD2 (6 bases each). Trimming stripped 3 bases from V and 0 bases from J, with 19 bases between. CDR1 and CDR2 from the germline V gene are SGHRS and YFSETQ. The CDR3 is made up of 18 amino acids. The CDR3 reads CASSSLAGHPGSYNEQFF. CDR3 coding DNA: TGCGCCAGCAGCTCACTGGCGGGACACCCAGGCTCCTACAATGAGCAGTTCTTC.

This rearrangement joins TRBV15 to TRBJ2-5; the D gene is possibly TRBD2 (7 bases). This CDR3 has 14 residues. Germline CDR1 reads LNHNV; CDR2 reads YYDKDF (reference sequence). V lost 5 bases and J lost 2, with 12 bases in between. Here the CDR3 reads CATSPEGGQETQYF. CDR3 DNA: TGTGCCACCAGCCCAGAGGGGGGGCAAGAGACCCAGTACTTC.

This sequence joins TRBV29-1 and TRBJ2-6; TRBD1 matches at 7 bases. V shed 6 bases and J 2 bases; nucleotides not matched to a gene: 4. Germline V gene data show CDR1 as SQVTM and CDR2 as ANQGSEA. The CDR3 sequence is 14 residues long. The CDR3 bases are TGCAGCGTAAAAGGGGGCGCTGGGGCCAACGTCCTGACTTTC. This sequence encodes CSVKGGAGANVLTF. The whole variable domain, remainder taken from reference TRBV29-1 and TRBJ2-6, is SAVISQKPSRDICQRGTSLTIQCQVDSQVTMMFWYRQQPGQSLTLIATANQGSEATYESGFVIDKFPISRPNLTFSTLTVSNMSPEDSSIYLCSVKGGAGANVLTFGAGSRLTVL.

This sequence joins TRBV7-9 and TRBJ2-1; TRBD2 matches 9 bases. Germline CDR1 and CDR2: SEHNR and FQNEAQ (reference sequence). J lost 2 bases, V lost 5 bases, and 10 bases had no gene match. The CDR3 extends over 17 amino acids. The CDR3 is CASSPRRGGLPYNEQFF. The CDR3, as DNA: TGTGCCAGCAGCCCCCGGCGGGGGGGCCTACCCTACAATGAGCAGTTCTTC.

The chain couples TRBV4-2 to TRBJ2-7, with 14 bases lining up with TRBD2. J lost 4 bases, V lost 4 bases, and 6 bases had no gene match. Per germline, CDR1 LGHNA and CDR2 YNFKEQ. The CDR3 loop spans 16 amino acids. The CDR3 loop reads CASSPRRTSGGYEQYF. DNA of the CDR3: TGTGCCAGCAGCCCGAGAAGGACTAGCGGGGGGTACGAGCAGTACTTC.

Comment on this clonotype: The junction does not match germline at one end; this may be a read error. The genes are TRBV2 and TRBJ2-4, with 8 bases identical to TRBD1. The DNA end is a closer match to TRBJ2-7, so the J assignment may be wrong. CDR1 SNHLY and CDR2 FYNNEI come from the germline V gene. The CDR3 has 14 residues. The CDR3 here is CASIEGQGTYEQYF. The CDR3 DNA reads TGTGCCAGCATTGAAGGACAGGGTACCTACGAGCAGTACTTC.

The chain couples TRBV13 to TRBJ2-1; D may be TRBD2 (5 bases). Germline CDR1 reads PRHDT; CDR2 reads FYEKMQ (reference sequence). CDR3 length: 14 amino acids. Trimming removed 4 bases from V and 8 bases from J, with 15 bases in between. The CDR3 loop reads CASSSEATGDEQFF. DNA for the CDR3: TGTGCCAGCAGCTCGGAGGCCACGGGCGATGAGCAGTTCTTC.

J is TRBJ2-1 and V is TRBV20-1; a weak D match, TRBD2 (5 bases). With 0 bases removed from V and 2 bases from J, the gap between germline ends came to 8 bases. The CDR3 runs to 14 residues. Germline CDR1 reads DFQATT; CDR2 reads SNEGSKA (reference sequence). The chain's CDR3 is CSARDPRAYNEQFF. The CDR3 coding sequence is TGCAGTGCTAGAGACCCGAGGGCCTACAATGAGCAGTTCTTC.

This clonotype has at least ten counts. J is TRBJ1-2 and V is TRBV5-5; the D gene is possibly TRBD1 (5 bases). V gave up 4 bases and J gave up 0 bases, with 10 bases separating them. This CDR3 contains 14 residues. CDR1 is SGHKS, CDR2 YYEKEE, per germline (reference sequence). CDR3 sequence (DNA): TGTGCCAGCAGCATTGGGGGTTCTAACTATGGCTACACCTTC. Protein: CASSIGGSNYGYTF.

CDR3 region: CASSRSGKNTGELFF. In DNA, the CDR3 is TGTGCCAGCAGCCGTAGCGGGAAAAACACCGGGGAGCTGTTTTTT. The chain joins TRBV7-2 to TRBJ2-2, with TRBD2 matching over 8 bases. The CDR3 extends over 15 amino acids. CDR1 is SGHTA and CDR2 is FQGNSA in the germline V gene. V lost 5 bases and J lost 2; bases outside the gene matches: 4.